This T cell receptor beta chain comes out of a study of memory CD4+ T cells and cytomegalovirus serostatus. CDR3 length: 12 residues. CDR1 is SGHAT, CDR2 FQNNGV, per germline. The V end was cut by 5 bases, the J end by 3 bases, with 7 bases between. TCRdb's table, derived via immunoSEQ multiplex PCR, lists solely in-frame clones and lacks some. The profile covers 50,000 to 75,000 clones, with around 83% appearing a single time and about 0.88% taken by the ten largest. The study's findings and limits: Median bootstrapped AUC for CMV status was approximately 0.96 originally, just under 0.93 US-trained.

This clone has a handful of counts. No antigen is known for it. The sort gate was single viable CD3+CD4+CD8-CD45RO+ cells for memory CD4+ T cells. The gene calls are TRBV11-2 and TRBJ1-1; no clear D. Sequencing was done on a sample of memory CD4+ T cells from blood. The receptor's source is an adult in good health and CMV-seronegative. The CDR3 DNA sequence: TGTGCCAGCAGCGCGTCGTACACTGAAGCTTTCTTT. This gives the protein CASSASYTEAFF.